This entry features one T cell receptor beta chain sequence. The data were taken from a study of control samples from healthy donors and cancer patients. Per germline, CDR1 SEHNR and CDR2 FQNEAQ (reference sequence). Trimming left V 5 bases short and J 1 base short, with 20 bases between. CDR3 length: 17 residues. Method: immunoSEQ multiplex PCR; TCRdb's copy keeps in-frame clones and lacks some. The sample includes 110,000 or so clones, approximately 83% of them seen just once. The sequence was collected from a woman aged 45-60 years in good health. The chain links TRBV7-9 to TRBJ1-1, with D tentatively TRBD1 (6 bases). Sequencing used blood. The CDR3 here is CASSPNMGPGQNTEAFF. The CDR3 coding sequence is TGTGCCAGCAGCCCGAATATGGGTCCGGGACAGAACACTGAAGCTTTCTTT.